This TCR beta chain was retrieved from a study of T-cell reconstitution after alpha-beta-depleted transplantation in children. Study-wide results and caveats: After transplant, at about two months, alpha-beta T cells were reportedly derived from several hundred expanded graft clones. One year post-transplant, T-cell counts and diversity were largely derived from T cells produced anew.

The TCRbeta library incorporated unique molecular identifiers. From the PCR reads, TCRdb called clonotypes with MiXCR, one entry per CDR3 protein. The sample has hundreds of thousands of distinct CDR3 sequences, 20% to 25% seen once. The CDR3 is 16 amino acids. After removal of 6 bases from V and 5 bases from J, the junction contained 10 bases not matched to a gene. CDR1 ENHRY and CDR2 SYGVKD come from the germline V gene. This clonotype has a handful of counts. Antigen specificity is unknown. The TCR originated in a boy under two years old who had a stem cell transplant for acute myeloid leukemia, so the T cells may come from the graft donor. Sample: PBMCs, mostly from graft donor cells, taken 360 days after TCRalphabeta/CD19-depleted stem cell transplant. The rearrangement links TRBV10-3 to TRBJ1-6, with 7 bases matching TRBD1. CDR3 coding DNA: TGTGCCATCAGAGAATCCGGGACAGAGAATAATTCACCCCTCCACTTT. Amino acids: CAIRESGTENNSPLHF.